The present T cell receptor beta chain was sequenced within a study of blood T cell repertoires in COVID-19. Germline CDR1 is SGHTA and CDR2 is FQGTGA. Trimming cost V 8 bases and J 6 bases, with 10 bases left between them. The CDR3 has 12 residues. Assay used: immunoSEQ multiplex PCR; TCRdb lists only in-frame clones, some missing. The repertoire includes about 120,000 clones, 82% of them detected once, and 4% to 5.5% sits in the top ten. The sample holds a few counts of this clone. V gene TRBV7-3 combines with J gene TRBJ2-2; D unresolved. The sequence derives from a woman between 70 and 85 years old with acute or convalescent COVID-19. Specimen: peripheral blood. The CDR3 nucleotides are TGTGCCAGCTCGAGGAGACCCGGGGAGCTGTTTTTT. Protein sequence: CASSRRPGELFF.